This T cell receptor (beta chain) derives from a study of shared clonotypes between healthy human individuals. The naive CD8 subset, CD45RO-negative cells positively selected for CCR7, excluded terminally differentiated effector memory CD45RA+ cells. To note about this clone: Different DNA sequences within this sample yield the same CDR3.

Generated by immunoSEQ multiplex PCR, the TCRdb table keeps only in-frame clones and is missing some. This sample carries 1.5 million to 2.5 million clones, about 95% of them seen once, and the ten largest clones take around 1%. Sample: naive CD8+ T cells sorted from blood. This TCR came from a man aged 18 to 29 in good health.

CDR3 nucleotides: TGTGCCAGCAGCTTTAGCGGGGGGGCGTACAATGAGCAGTTCTTC. Translated, it gives CASSFSGGAYNEQFF. The V gene is TRBV9, the J gene TRBJ2-1, with 11 bases fitting TRBD2. This CDR3 spans 15 amino acids. CDR1 is SGDLS, CDR2 YYNGEE, per germline. V shed 4 bases, J shed 4 bases, and the junction held 4 bases outside the gene matches.